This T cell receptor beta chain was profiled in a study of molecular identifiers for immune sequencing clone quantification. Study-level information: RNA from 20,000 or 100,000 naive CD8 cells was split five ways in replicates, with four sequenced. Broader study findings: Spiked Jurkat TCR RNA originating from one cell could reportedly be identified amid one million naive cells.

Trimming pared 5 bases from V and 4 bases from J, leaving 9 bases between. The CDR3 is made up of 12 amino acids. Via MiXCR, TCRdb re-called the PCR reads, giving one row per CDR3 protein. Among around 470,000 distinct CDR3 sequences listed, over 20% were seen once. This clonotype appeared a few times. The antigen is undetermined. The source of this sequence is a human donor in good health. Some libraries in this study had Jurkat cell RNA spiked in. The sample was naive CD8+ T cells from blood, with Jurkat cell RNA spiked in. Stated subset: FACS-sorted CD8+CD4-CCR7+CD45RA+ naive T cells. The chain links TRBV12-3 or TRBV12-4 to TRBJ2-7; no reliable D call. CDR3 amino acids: CASSHGRYEQYF. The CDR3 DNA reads TGTGCCAGCAGTCATGGACGGTACGAGCAGTACTTC.